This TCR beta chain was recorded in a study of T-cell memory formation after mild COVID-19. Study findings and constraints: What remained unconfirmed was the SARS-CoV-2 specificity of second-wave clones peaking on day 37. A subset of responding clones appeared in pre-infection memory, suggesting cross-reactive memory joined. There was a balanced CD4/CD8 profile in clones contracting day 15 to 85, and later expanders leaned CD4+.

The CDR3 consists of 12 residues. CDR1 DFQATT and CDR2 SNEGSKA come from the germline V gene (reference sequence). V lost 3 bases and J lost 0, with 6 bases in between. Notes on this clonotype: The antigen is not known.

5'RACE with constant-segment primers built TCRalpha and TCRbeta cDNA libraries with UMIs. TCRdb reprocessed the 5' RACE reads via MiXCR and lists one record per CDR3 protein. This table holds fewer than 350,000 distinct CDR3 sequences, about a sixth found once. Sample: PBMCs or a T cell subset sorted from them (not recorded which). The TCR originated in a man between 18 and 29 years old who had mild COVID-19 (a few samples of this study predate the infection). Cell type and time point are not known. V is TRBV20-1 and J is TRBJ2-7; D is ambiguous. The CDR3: CSARASSYEQYF. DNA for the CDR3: TGCAGTGCTAGGGCCAGCTCCTACGAGCAGTACTTC.